The present TCR beta chain was sequenced within a study of breast tumors, draining lymph nodes, adjacent tissues. Study-wide results and caveats: Compared with lymph nodes, tumors were less diverse; compared with nontumor tissue, more. Tumor and nontumor repertoires were significantly more similar in luminal-like than in basal-like breast cancer. Findings are consistent with lymph node origin and intratumoral expansion of most tumor T cells. The lymph node origin of tumor T cells was framed as consistent with a hypothesis, not demonstrated.

To note about this clonotype: The antigen is not known.

The CDR3 contains 14 residues. The V and J ends lost 1 base and 3 bases, in that order; junction bases with no gene match: 2. The germline V gene encodes CDR1 SGHTA and CDR2 FQGNSA. TCRdb reprocessed the multiplex PCR reads via MiXCR and lists one record per CDR3 protein. Of 13,000 or so distinct CDR3 sequences in the sample, 50% were seen once. Sequenced material: tumor-adjacent breast tissue. The sequence was obtained from a female donor with breast cancer. Some clones in this sample may be carry-over from other donors' samples. The genes are TRBV7-2 and TRBJ2-7; 8 bases are shared with TRBD2. This CDR3 reads CASSLGGGLYEQYF. The CDR3, as DNA: TGTGCCAGCAGCTTAGGCGGGGGGCTCTACGAGCAGTACTTC.